This TCR beta chain was found in a study of blood T cell repertoires in COVID-19. Study-level background: T cells, B-cell-depleted T cells, or PBMCs provided the cDNA or gDNA that served as material.

Assay: immunoSEQ multiplex PCR; the TCRdb copy retains only in-frame clones and omits some. The sample lists 100,000 to 150,000 clones; 85% to 90% were seen once. Sequences were obtained from peripheral blood. This clonotype was sampled from a man aged 70 or older with active COVID-19.

For the CDR3, the DNA is TGTGCCAGCAGTTTATACCCCCCGGACACTACCTACGAGCAGTACTTC. It is translated as CASSLYPPDTTYEQYF. This chain connects TRBV28 to TRBJ2-7; a possible D gene is TRBD1 (5 bases). The germline gives CDR1 MDHEN, CDR2 SYDVKM. V was clipped by 1 base and J by 2 bases, with 15 bases between them. The CDR3 extends over 16 amino acids.